Described below is a single T cell receptor (beta chain) sequence and its context. Its antigen is not identified. Profiling of TCR beta VDJ combinations and CDR3 sequences used genomic DNA as template. TCRdb itself ran the reads through MiXCR, one entry per CDR3 protein. The table has roughly 93,000 distinct CDR3 sequences, around 68% seen once. The sample originates from a study of CD8+CD57+ T cells in acquired aplastic anemia. Study summary: Sorted CD4+ and CD8+ cell DNA averaged approximately 3.4 ug. Overall study findings and caveats: Controls did not differ significantly from patients in CD8+ Simpson's diversity.

Individuals selected for sequencing had exhibited CD8+CD57+ cell expansion on flow cytometry. In all patients, the disease was severe acquired aplastic anemia. Receipt of therapy had not occurred in any patient by the time of blood sampling. Germline loops: CDR1 LGHDT, CDR2 YNNKEL (reference sequence). Trimming stripped 1 base from V and 10 bases from J, with 17 bases between. There are 16 residues in the CDR3. This sequence originates from a human donor with aplastic anemia. The chain has TRBV3-1 and TRBJ1-6, with a possible D match to TRBD1 (5 bases). The specimen sequenced was sorted CD4+, CD8+, or CD8+CD57+ T cells (not recorded which) from PBMCs. CDR3 amino acids: CASSQGERRQSSPLHF. The CDR3 nucleotides are TGTGCCAGCAGCCAAGGCGAGCGGAGACAGTCATCACCCCTCCACTTT.